These T cell receptor beta chains were read from a single sample in a study of OX40 agonist ivuxolimab in advanced cancers. Clones were sequenced by immunoSEQ multiplex PCR, and TCRdb holds only the in-frame ones, with some missing. The table records 50,000 to 65,000 clones, roughly 87% of them present only once. The specimen comprised CD4+ or CD8+ T cells sorted from blood, sampled in a trial of the OX40 agonist ivuxolimab. The receptors derive from an adult with an advanced solid tumor such as melanoma, head and neck, liver or kidney cancer. The CDR3 runs from the conserved cysteine through the conserved F or W. Fields, in order: clone size, V gene, J gene, CDR3 length, D gene, CDR3 DNA, CDR3 protein. D genes are given only for firm matches. Not all rows give a size; the values are once, few, many and, for expanded clones, a class.

size: .; V: TRBV7-2; J: TRBJ2-3; length: 18; D: TRBD2; DNA: TGTGCCAGCAGCTTAGGACTAGCGGGAGGGACTAGCACAGATACGCAGTATTTT; CDR3: CASSLGLAGGTSTDTQYF
size: .; V: TRBV30; J: TRBJ1-2; length: 11; D: .; DNA: TGTGCTCGGGGGCTAAAGGCCGGCTACACCTTC; CDR3: CARGLKAGYTF
size: few; V: TRBV10-3; J: TRBJ2-2; length: 13; D: TRBD2; DNA: TGTGCCATGAGACTAGCGCACACCGGGGAGCTGTTTTTT; CDR3: CAMRLAHTGELFF
size: .; V: TRBV15; J: TRBJ2-5; length: 14; D: .; DNA: TGTGCCACCAGCAGAGGTGGCTTCCAAGAGACCCAGTACTTC; CDR3: CATSRGGFQETQYF
size: .; V: TRBV7-9; J: TRBJ2-7; length: 14; D: .; DNA: TGTGCCAGCAGCTTACAGGGGGGCTCCTACGAGCAGTACTTC; CDR3: CASSLQGGSYEQYF
size: .; V: TRBV7-3; J: TRBJ2-7; length: 15; D: .; DNA: TGTGCCAGCAGCTTAATCGGGGGCGCCGGTTACGAGCAGTACTTC; CDR3: CASSLIGGAGYEQYF
size: .; V: TRBV29-1; J: TRBJ2-3; length: 14; D: .; DNA: TGCAGCGTGACTTTGCTAGTTAAGACAGATACGCAGTATTTT; CDR3: CSVTLLVKTDTQYF
size: .; V: TRBV2; J: TRBJ2-5; length: 11; D: .; DNA: TGTGCCAGCAGTGGCCAGGAGACCCAGTACTTC; CDR3: CASSGQETQYF
size: .; V: TRBV10-2; J: TRBJ2-5; length: 18; D: .; DNA: TGCGCCAGCAGCGGCTGGACAGTCGGCCTAGCTGGGAGAGAGACCCAGTACTTC; CDR3: CASSGWTVGLAGRETQYF
size: few; V: TRBV2; J: TRBJ2-7; length: 13; D: .; DNA: TGTGCCAGCAGTGAGATTAGCAGCCACGAGCAGTACTTC; CDR3: CASSEISSHEQYF
size: .; V: TRBV6-1; J: TRBJ2-7; length: 14; D: TRBD1; DNA: TGTGCCAGCAGTCCGGGACAGCACTCCTACGAGCAGTACTTC; CDR3: CASSPGQHSYEQYF
size: once; V: TRBV7-8; J: TRBJ2-2; length: 19; D: TRBD2; DNA: TGTGCCAGCAGCTTAGTGGGACTAGCGGGAGGGCCGGTCACCGGGGAGCTGTTTTTT; CDR3: CASSLVGLAGGPVTGELFF
size: .; V: TRBV7-9; J: TRBJ2-1; length: 16; D: .; DNA: TGTGCCAGCAGAGATCTAGCGAGAGAATCTTCCAATGAGCAGTTCTTC; CDR3: CASRDLARESSNEQFF
size: few; V: TRBV4-2; J: TRBJ2-1; length: 18; D: TRBD2; DNA: TGTGCCAGCAGCCCGGGACTAGCGGGACCAAGCTCCTACAATGAGCAGTTCTTC; CDR3: CASSPGLAGPSSYNEQFF
size: .; V: TRBV5-1; J: TRBJ2-1; length: 17; D: .; DNA: TGCGCCAGCAGCTACTCGACAGGCCTAAGCTCCTACAATGAGCAGTTCTTC; CDR3: CASSYSTGLSSYNEQFF
size: .; V: TRBV19; J: TRBJ1-4; length: 13; D: .; DNA: TGTGCCAGTAGTATAGAGGCGGGTCTGAAACTGTTTTTT; CDR3: CASSIEAGLKLFF
size: .; V: TRBV7-8; J: TRBJ1-5; length: 18; D: TRBD1; DNA: TGTGCCAGCAGCCCCACCGGACAGGGGGCTTGGGGTAATCAGCCCCAGCATTTT; CDR3: CASSPTGQGAWGNQPQHF
size: few; V: TRBV10-3; J: TRBJ2-7; length: 14; D: TRBD1; DNA: TGTGCCATCACCCCGGGACAGGGGGCGGGGGAGCAGTACTTC; CDR3: CAITPGQGAGEQYF
size: .; V: TRBV7-2; J: TRBJ2-7; length: 13; D: .; DNA: TGTGCCAGCACCATAGGAGTGAGGGGCGAGCAGTACTTC; CDR3: CASTIGVRGEQYF
size: .; V: TRBV5-6; J: TRBJ1-4; length: 15; D: .; DNA: TGTGCCAGCAGCTTGGGACCCCTCATCCAAGAAAAACTGTTTTTT; CDR3: CASSLGPLIQEKLFF
size: .; V: TRBV28; J: TRBJ1-1; length: 12; D: .; DNA: TGTGCCAGCAGTTTCAGGGAGTTTGAAGCTTTCTTT; CDR3: CASSFREFEAFF
size: .; V: TRBV2; J: TRBJ2-7; length: 17; D: .; DNA: TGTGCCAGCAGTGGTTTCTCCCCCCCGGGCCACTCCTACGAGCAGTACTTC; CDR3: CASSGFSPPGHSYEQYF
size: .; V: TRBV7-8; J: TRBJ2-7; length: 14; D: .; DNA: TGTGCCAGCAGCTTAGCGGAACTGGCCTACGAGCAGTACTTC; CDR3: CASSLAELAYEQYF
size: .; V: TRBV5-6; J: TRBJ2-2; length: 16; D: TRBD2; DNA: TGTGCCAGCGAAACGGGGAGGGGCGGTTATGCCGGGGAGCTGTTTTTT; CDR3: CASETGRGGYAGELFF
size: .; V: TRBV9; J: TRBJ1-1; length: 16; D: .; DNA: TGTGCCAGCAGCGAGGGGGTTGGCCAACTAGACACTGAAGCTTTCTTT; CDR3: CASSEGVGQLDTEAFF
size: .; V: TRBV2; J: TRBJ2-1; length: 13; D: .; DNA: TGTGCCAGCAGTGGGGTAGACTACAATGAGCAGTTCTTC; CDR3: CASSGVDYNEQFF